The present TCR beta chain was sequenced within a study of blood T cell repertoires in COVID-19. The overall study: From T cells, B-cell-depleted T cells, or PBMCs came the material, which was cDNA or gDNA.

In the source study's methods: How many nucleated cells were present was estimated from reference gene primer amplification. Profiling relied on immunoSEQ multiplex PCR, and the TCRdb table lists in-frame clones only, not all of them. The DNA gave D and trimming, while V, J and clone size come from that table. The table shows 40,000 to 45,000 clones, with nearly 70% occurring only once. V shed 8 bases and J 4 bases; nucleotides not matched to a gene: 5. Looked up from germline, CDR1 is SNHLY and CDR2 is FYNNEI. This CDR3 comprises 14 residues. The clonotype originates from an elderly man with acute or convalescent COVID-19. The V gene is TRBV2, the J gene TRBJ1-5; 10 nucleotides line up with TRBD1. Sequencing was carried out using peripheral blood. This chain's CDR3 is CASSGTGANQPQHF. CDR3 coding DNA: TGTGCCAGCTCCGGGACAGGGGCTAATCAGCCCCAGCATTTT.